Sequencing of this T cell receptor beta chain was carried out in a study of technical replicates of blood from a handful of donors (dated 2017 in TCRdb). Worth noting for this clone: No antigen is known for it. Per-base qualities were not stored, and no clone one base away is much larger.

The library was built by means of the immunoSEQ multiplex PCR assay. Entries here come from immuneACCESS through TCRdb and include only in-frame sequences with V and J called. Some clones fail to appear in such tables; in the studies checked, an unresolved V gene covers under half of the shortfall, and the cause of the remainder is unknown. Across this sample there are tens of thousands of clones, with about 94% seen only once. In total, the top ten clones hold 0.3% to 0.5% of the sample. This TCR came from a human donor in good health. Sequenced input: T cells isolated from PBMCs.

CDR3 reads: CASSVGTEHQHF. In nucleotide form, the sequence is TGTGCCAGCAGCGTCGGGACAGAGCACCAGCATTTT. The rearranged segments are TRBV7-8 and TRBJ1-5, with TRBD1 identical over 7 junction bases. The germline V and J ends show losses of 5 bases and 12 bases respectively, and no gene match explains 7 bases of the junction. The CDR3 runs 12 amino acids, cysteine and phenylalanine included. Only the CDR3 portion is preserved as DNA: 36 bases, with reading frame beginning at the first base. The germline V gene yields SGHVS for CDR1 and FQNEAQ for CDR2.